The clone carrying this T cell receptor (beta chain) was counted a few times. The data were obtained in a study of blood T cell repertoires in COVID-19. The repertoire was sequenced with immunoSEQ multiplex PCR; TCRdb's copy has only in-frame clones and lacks some. The sample lists some 200,000 clones, 75% to 85% occurring once. CDR3 length: 12 amino acids. V lost 3 bases to trimming and J lost 4 bases, with 6 bases between them. Germline V gene sequence: CDR1 SEHNR, CDR2 FQNEAQ (reference sequence). The gene calls are TRBV7-9 and TRBJ1-1, with D unclear. This receptor was obtained from a human donor in a cohort sampled during active COVID-19. The sequenced material came from peripheral blood. CDR3 sequence reads: CASSFEGTEAFF. The CDR3 DNA follows: TGTGCCAGCAGCTTCGAGGGCACTGAAGCTTTCTTT.